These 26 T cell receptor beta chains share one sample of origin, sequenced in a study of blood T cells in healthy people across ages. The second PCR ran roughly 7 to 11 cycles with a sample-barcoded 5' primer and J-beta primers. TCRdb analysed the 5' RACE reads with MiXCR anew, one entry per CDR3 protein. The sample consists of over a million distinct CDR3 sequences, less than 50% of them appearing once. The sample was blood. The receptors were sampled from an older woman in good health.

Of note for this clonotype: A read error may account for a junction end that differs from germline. CDR3 amino acids: CATGRADGVYGYTF. DNA for the CDR3: TGTGCCACCGGCAGAGCGGACGGAGTCTATGGCTACACCTTC. This chain links TRBV15 with TRBJ1-2; unclear D gene. This CDR3 contains 14 residues. Per germline, CDR1 LNHNV and CDR2 YYDKDF (reference sequence).

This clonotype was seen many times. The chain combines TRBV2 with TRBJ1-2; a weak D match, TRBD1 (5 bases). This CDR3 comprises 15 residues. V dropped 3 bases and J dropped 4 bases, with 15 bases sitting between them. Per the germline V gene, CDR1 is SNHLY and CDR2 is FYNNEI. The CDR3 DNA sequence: TGTGCCAGCAGTGAGGGGGGGGGAAAACCCTATGGCTACACCTTC. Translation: CASSEGGGKPYGYTF.

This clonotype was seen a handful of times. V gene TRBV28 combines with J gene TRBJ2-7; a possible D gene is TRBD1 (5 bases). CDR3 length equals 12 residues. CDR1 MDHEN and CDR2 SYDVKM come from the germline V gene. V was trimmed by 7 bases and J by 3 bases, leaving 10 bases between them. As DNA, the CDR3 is TGTGCCAGCAATAAGGGGTTCTACGAGCAGTACTTC. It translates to CASNKGFYEQYF.

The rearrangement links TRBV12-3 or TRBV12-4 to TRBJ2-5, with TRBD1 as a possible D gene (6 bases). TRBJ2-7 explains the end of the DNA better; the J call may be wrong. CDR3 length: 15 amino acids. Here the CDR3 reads CASSFLPLRGGEQYF. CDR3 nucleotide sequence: TGTGCCAGCAGTTTCCTCCCCCTCAGGGGCGGCGAGCAGTACTTC.

The CDR3 reads CASSLPTGPDTQYF. The CDR3 DNA is TGTGCCAGCAGTTTGCCCACAGGACCAGATACGCAGTATTTT. J is TRBJ2-3 and V is TRBV28; D is perhaps TRBD1 (5 bases). V lost 3 bases and J lost 4, with 11 bases in between. Germline-derived CDR1 and CDR2 are MDHEN and SYDVKM. This CDR3 contains 14 residues.

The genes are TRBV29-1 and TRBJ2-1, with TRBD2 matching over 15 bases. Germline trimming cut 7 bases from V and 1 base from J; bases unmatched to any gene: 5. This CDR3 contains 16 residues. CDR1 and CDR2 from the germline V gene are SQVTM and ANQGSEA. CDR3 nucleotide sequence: TGCAGCGCCATGGGACTAGCGGGAGGATCCTACAATGAGCAGTTCTTC. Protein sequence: CSAMGLAGGSYNEQFF.

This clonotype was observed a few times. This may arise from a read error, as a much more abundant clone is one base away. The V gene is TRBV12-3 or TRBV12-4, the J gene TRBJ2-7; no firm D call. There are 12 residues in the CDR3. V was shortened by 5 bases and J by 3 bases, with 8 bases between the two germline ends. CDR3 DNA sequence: TGTGCCAGCAGTCCCCATTACTACGAGCAGTACTTC. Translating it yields CASSPHYYEQYF.

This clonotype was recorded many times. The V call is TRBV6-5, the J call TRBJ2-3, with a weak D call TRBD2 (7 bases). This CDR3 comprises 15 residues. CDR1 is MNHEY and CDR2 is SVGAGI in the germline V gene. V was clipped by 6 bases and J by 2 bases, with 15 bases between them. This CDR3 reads CASSGGRRVTDTQYF. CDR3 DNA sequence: TGTGCCAGCAGCGGGGGGCGCCGGGTCACAGATACGCAGTATTTT.

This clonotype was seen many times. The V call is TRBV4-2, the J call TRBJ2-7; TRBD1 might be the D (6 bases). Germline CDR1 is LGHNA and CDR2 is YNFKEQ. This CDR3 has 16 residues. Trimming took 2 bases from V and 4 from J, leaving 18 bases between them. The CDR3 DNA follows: TGTGCCAGCAGCCAATTTTTCGGGCAGGGGTCGTACGAGCAGTACTTC. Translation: CASSQFFGQGSYEQYF.

The CDR3 spells CASSGGQGAQETQYF. The DNA for the CDR3 is TGTGCCAGCAGTGGGGGACAGGGGGCCCAAGAGACCCAGTACTTC. The chain uses TRBV27 and TRBJ2-5; 12 nucleotides line up with TRBD1. Germline assignment: CDR1 MNHEY and CDR2 SMNVEV (reference sequence). V lost 5 bases, J lost 1 base, and 2 bases stayed unmatched. The CDR3 extends over 15 amino acids.

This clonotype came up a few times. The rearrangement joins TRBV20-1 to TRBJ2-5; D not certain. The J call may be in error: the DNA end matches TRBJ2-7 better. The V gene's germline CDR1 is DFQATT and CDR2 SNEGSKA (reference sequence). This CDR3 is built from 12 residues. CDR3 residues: CSATDGSYEQYF. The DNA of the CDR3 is TGCAGTGCCACAGACGGTTCCTACGAGCAGTACTTC.

The CDR3, as DNA: TGTGCCAGCAGCCCCGAGTATCGAGTATTAGCCAAAAACATTCAGTACTTC. Its protein product is CASSPEYRVLAKNIQYF. The chain employs TRBV27 and TRBJ2-4; D not resolved. Germline V gives CDR1 MNHEY, CDR2 SMNVEV (reference sequence). This CDR3 contains 17 residues. Trimming removed 6 bases from V and 0 bases from J, with 18 bases in between.

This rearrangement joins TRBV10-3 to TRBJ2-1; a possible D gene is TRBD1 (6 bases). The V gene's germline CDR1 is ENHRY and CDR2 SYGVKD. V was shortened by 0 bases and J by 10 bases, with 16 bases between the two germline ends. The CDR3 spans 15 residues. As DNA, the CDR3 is TGTGCCATCAGTGAGTCCGGGACAAGCGGTCCCGAGCAGTTCTTC. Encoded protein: CAISESGTSGPEQFF.

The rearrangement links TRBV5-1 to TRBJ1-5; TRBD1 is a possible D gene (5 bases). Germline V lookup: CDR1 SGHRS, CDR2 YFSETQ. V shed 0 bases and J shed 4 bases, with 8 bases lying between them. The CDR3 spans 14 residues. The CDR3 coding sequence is TGCGCCAGCAGCTTGGGACAGCCGAATCAGCCCCAGCATTTT. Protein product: CASSLGQPNQPQHF.

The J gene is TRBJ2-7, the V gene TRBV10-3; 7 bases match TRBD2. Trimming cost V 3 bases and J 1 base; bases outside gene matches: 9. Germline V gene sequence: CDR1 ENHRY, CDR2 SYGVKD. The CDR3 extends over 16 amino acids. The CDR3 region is CAISESGATPSYEQYF. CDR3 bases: TGTGCCATCAGTGAAAGCGGGGCGACACCTTCCTACGAGCAGTACTTC.

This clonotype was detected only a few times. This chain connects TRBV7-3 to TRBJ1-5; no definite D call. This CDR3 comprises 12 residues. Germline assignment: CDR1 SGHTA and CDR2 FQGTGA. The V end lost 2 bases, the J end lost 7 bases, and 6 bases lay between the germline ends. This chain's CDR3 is CASSLLRQPQHF. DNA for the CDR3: TGTGCCAGCAGCTTACTTCGGCAGCCCCAGCATTTT. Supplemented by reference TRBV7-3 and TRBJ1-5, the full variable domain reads GAGVSQTPSNKVTEKGKYVELRCDPISGHTALYWYRQSLGQGPEFLIYFQGTGAADDSGLPNDRFFAVRPEGSVSTLKIQRTERGDSAVYLCASSLLRQPQHFGDGTRLSIL.

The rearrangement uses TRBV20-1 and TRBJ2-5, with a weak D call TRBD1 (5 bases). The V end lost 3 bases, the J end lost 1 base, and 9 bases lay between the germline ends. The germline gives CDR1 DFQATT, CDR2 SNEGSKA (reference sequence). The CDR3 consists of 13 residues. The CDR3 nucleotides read TGCAGTGCTAGGTACAGGCTCCAAGAGACCCAGTACTTC. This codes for CSARYRLQETQYF.

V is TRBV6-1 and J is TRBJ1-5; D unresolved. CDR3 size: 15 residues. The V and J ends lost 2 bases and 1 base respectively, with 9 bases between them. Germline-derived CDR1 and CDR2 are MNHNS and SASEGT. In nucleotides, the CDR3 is TGTGCCAGCAGTGAAAAGAGATTGAGCAATCAGCCCCAGCATTTT. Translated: CASSEKRLSNQPQHF.

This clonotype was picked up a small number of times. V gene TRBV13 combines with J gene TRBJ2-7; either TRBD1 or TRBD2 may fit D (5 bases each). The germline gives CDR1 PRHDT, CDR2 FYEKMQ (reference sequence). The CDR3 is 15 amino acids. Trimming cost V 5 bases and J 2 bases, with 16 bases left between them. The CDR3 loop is CASSLRLGTTYEQYF. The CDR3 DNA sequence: TGTGCCAGCAGCCTGAGACTCGGGACCACCTACGAGCAGTACTTC.

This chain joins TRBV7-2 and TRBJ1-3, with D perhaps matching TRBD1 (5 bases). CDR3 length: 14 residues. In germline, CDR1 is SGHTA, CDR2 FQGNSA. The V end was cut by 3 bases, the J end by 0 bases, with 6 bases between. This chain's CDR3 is CASSFGGSGNTIYF. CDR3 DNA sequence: TGTGCCAGCAGCTTTGGGGGCTCTGGAAACACCATATATTTT.

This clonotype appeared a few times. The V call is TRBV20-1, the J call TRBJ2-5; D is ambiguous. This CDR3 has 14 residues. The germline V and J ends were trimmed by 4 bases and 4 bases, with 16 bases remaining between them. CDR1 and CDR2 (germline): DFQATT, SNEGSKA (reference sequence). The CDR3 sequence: CSAKETIYRETQYF. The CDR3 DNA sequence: TGCAGTGCTAAGGAGACAATCTACCGAGAGACCCAGTACTTC.

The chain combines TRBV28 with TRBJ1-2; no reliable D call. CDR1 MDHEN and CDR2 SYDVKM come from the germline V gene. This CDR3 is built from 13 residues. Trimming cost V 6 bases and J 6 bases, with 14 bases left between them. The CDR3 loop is CASSNLAFNGYTF. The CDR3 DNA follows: TGTGCCAGCAGCAACCTAGCCTTTAATGGCTACACCTTC.

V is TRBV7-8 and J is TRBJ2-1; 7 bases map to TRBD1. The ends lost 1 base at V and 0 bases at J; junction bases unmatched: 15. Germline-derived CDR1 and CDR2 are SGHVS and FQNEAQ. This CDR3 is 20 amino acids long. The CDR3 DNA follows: TGTGCCAGCAGCTTAGATGTCTGGGCCGGGACAGTAGGCTCCTACAATGAGCAGTTCTTC. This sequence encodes CASSLDVWAGTVGSYNEQFF.

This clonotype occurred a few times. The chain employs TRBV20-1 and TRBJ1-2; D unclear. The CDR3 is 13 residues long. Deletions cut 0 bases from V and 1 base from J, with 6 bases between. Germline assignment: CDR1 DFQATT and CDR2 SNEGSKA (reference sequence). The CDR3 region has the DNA TGCAGTGCTAGAGAGAGCATTAACTATGGCTACACCTTC. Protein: CSARESINYGYTF.

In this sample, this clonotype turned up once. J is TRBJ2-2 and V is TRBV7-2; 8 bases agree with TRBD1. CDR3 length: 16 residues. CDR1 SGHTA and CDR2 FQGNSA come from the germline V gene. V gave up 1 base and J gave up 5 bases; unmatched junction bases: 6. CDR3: CASSLEGQDPTGELFF. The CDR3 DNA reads TGTGCCAGCAGCTTAGAGGGACAGGACCCAACCGGGGAGCTGTTTTTT.

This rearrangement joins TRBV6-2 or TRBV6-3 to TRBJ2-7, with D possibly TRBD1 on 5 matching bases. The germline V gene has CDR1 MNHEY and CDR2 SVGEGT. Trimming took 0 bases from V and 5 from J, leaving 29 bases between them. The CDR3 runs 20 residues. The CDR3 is CASSYSQTGTGTSPLDEQYF. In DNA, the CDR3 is TGTGCCAGCAGTTACTCACAGACCGGTACAGGCACGTCCCCCCTCGACGAGCAGTACTTC.